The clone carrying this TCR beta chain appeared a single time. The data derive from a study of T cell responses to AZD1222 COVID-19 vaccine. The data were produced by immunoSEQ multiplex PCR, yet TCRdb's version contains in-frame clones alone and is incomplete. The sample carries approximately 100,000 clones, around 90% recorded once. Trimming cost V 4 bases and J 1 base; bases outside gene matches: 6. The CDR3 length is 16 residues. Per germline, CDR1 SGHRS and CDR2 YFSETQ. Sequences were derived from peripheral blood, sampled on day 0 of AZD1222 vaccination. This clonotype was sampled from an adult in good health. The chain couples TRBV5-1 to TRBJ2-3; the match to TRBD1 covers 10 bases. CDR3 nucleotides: TGCGCCAGCAGCCCAGGGACAGGGGCCGGCACAGATACGCAGTATTTT. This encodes CASSPGTGAGTDTQYF.